This T cell receptor beta chain was retrieved from a study of blood T cell repertoires in COVID-19. Study information: The United States, Italy and Spain supplied acute and convalescent COVID-19 samples.

As handled by the study authors: Nucleated cell counts were estimated from reference gene primer amplification. TCRdb's copy holds only in-frame clones and misses some; the assay was immunoSEQ multiplex PCR. D and trimming were read from the DNA, whereas the V and J calls and clone size are those reported in that table. The sample contains over 80,000 clones, around nine tenths of which appear only once. Relative to its sample, this clone is medium-sized. Per the germline V gene, CDR1 is SGDLS and CDR2 is YYNGEE. The CDR3 extends over 15 amino acids. J gave up 6 bases and V 1 base, and 3 bases lay outside the gene matches.

The chain carries TRBV9 and TRBJ2-2; 10 bases fit TRBD2. The sequence was collected from a woman of 80 years or more with acute or convalescent COVID-19. Sequencing input: peripheral blood. The CDR3 sequence is CASSVTSGIPGELFF. CDR3 nucleotide sequence: TGTGCCAGCAGCGTAACTAGCGGGATACCCGGGGAGCTGTTTTTT.